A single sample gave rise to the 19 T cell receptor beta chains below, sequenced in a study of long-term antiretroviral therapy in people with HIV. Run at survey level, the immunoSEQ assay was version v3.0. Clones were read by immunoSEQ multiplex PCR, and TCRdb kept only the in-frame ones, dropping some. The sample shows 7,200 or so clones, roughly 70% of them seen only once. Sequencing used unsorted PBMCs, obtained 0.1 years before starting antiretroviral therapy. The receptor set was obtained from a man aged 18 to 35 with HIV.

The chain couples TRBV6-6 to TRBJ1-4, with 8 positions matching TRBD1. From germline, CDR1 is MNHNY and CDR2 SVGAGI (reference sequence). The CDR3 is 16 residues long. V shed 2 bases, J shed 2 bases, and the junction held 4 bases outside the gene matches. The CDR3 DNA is TGTGCCAGCAGTTACCAGGGGGCGAGGACTAATGAAAAACTGTTTTTT. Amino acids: CASSYQGARTNEKLFF.

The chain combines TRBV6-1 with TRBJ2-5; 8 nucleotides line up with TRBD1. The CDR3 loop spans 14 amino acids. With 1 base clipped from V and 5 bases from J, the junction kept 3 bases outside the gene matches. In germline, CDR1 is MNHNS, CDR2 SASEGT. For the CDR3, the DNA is TGTGCCAGCAGTGAAGGGACAGGGATGGAGACCCAGTACTTC. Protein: CASSEGTGMETQYF.

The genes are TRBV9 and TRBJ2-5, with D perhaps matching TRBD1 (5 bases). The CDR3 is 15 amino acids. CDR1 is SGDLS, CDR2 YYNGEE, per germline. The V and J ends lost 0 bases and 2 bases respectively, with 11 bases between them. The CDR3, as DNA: TGTGCCAGCAGCGTAGGGGCAGGGCCTCAAGAGACCCAGTACTTC. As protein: CASSVGAGPQETQYF. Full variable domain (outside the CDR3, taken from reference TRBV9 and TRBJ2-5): DSGVTQTPKHLITATGQRVTLRCSPRSGDLSVYWYQQSLDQGLQFLIQYYNGEERAKGNILERFSAQQFPDLHSELNLSSLELGDSALYFCASSVGAGPQETQYFGPGTRLLVL.

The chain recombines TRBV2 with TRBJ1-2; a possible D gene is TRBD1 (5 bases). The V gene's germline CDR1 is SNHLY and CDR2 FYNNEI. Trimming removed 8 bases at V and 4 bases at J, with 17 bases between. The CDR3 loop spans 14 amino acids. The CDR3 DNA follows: TGTGCCAGCGCCCGGCTGACAGATAGCTATGGCTACACCTTC. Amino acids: CASARLTDSYGYTF.

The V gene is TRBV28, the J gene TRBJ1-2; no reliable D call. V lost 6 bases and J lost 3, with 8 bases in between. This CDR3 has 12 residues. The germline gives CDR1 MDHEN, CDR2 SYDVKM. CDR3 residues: CASSQDYYGYTF. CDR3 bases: TGTGCCAGCAGCCAGGACTACTATGGCTACACCTTC.

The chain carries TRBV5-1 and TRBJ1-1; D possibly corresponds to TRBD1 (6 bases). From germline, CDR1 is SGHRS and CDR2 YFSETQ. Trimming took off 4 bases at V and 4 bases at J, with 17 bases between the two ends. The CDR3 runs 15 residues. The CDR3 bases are TGCGCCAGCAGCCCGACCGGGACACCCGGCACTGAAGCTTTCTTT. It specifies CASSPTGTPGTEAFF.

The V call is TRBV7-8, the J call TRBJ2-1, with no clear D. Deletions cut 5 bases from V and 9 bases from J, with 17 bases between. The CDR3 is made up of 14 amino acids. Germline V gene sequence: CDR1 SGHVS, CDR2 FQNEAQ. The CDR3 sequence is CASSPGPERSEQFF. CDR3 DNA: TGTGCCAGCAGCCCTGGGCCGGAGAGGAGTGAGCAGTTCTTC.

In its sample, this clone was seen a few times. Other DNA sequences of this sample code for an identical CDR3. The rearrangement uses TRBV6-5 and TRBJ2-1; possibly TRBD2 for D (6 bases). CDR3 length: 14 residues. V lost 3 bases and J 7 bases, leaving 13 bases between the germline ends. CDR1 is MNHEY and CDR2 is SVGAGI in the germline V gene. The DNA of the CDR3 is TGTGCCAGCAGTTATGCAGCGGGTCCAAATGAGCAGTTCTTC. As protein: CASSYAAGPNEQFF.

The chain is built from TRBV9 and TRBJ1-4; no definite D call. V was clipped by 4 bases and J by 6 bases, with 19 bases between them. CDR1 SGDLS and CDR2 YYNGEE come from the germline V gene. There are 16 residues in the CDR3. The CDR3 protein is CASSPTPMGSYEKLFF. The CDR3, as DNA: TGTGCCAGCAGCCCAACGCCAATGGGCTCTTATGAAAAACTGTTTTTT.

CDR3 protein: CASSLDPGTEAFF. CDR3 nucleotides: TGTGCCAGCAGCTTAGATCCTGGGACTGAAGCTTTCTTT. The genes are TRBV11-2 and TRBJ1-1, with D uncertain. Germline CDR1 SGHAT, CDR2 FQNNGV. CDR3 length: 13 amino acids. Trimming removed 0 bases at V and 5 bases at J, with 7 bases between.

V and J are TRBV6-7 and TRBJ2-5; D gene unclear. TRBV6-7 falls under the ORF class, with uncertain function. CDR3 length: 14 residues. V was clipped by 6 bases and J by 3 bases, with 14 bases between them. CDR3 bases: TGTGCCAGCAGACACCGGAGCCCCAAAGAGACCCAGTACTTC. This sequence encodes CASRHRSPKETQYF.

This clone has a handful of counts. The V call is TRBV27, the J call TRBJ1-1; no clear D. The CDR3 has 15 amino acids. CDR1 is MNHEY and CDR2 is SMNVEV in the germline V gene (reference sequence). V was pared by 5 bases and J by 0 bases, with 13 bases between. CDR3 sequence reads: CASSPSPALNTEAFF. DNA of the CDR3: TGTGCCAGCAGTCCCTCCCCAGCCTTGAACACTGAAGCTTTCTTT.

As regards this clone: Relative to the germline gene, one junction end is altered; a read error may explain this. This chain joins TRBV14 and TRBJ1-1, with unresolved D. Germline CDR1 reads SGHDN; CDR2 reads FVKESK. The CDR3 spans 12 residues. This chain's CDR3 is CASSHGPSEAFF. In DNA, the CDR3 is TGTGCCAGCAGCCATGGGCCCTCTGAGGCTTTCTTT.

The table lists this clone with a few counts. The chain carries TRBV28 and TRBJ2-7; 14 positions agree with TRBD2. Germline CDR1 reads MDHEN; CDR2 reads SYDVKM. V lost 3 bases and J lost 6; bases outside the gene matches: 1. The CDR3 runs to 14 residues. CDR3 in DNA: TGTGCCAGCAGTTTGGGACTAGCGGGGGCCGAGCAGTACGTC. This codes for CASSLGLAGAEQYV.

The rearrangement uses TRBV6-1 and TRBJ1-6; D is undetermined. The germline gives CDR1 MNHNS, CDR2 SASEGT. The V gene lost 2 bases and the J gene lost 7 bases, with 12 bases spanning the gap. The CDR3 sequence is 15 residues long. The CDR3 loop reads CASSERAEKNSPLHF. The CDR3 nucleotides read TGTGCCAGCAGTGAACGGGCGGAGAAGAATTCACCCCTCCACTTT.

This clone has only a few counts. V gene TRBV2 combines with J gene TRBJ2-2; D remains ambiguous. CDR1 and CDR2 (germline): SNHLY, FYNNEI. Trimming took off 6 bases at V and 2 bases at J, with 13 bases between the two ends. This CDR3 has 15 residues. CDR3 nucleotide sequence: TGTGCCAGCAGGGGTGGGTCAGTTAACACCGGGGAGCTGTTTTTT. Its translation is CASRGGSVNTGELFF.

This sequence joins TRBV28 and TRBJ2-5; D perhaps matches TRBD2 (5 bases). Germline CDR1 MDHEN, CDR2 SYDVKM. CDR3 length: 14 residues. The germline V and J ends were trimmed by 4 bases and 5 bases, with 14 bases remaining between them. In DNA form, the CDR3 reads TGTGCCAGCAGTTATCGCGGGTCCGGGGAGACCCAGTACTTC. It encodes CASSYRGSGETQYF.

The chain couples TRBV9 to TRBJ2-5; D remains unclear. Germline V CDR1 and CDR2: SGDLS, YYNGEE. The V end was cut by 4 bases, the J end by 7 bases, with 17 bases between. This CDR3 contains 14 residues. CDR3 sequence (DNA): TGTGCCAGCAGCAGAAATGACCTGGGTGGGACCCAGTACTTC. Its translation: CASSRNDLGGTQYF.

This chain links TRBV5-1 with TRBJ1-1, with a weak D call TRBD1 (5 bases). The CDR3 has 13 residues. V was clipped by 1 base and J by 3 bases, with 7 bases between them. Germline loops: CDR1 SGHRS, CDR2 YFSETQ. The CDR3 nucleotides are TGCGCCAGCAGCTTGTCGGGACACACTGAAGCTTTCTTT. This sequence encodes CASSLSGHTEAFF.